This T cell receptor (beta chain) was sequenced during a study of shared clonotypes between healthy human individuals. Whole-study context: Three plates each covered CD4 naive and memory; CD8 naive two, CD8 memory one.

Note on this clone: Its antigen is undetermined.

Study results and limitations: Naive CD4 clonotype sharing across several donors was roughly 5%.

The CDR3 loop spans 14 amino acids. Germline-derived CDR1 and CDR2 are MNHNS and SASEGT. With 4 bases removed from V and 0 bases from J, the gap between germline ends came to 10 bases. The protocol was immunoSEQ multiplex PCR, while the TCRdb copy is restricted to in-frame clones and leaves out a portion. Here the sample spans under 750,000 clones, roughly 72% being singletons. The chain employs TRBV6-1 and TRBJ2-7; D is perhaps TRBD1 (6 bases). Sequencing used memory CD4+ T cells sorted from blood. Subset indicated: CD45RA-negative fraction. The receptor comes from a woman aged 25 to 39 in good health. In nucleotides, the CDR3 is TGTGCCAGCAGTGCGGACAGTCGCTCCTACGAGCAGTACTTC. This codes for CASSADSRSYEQYF.